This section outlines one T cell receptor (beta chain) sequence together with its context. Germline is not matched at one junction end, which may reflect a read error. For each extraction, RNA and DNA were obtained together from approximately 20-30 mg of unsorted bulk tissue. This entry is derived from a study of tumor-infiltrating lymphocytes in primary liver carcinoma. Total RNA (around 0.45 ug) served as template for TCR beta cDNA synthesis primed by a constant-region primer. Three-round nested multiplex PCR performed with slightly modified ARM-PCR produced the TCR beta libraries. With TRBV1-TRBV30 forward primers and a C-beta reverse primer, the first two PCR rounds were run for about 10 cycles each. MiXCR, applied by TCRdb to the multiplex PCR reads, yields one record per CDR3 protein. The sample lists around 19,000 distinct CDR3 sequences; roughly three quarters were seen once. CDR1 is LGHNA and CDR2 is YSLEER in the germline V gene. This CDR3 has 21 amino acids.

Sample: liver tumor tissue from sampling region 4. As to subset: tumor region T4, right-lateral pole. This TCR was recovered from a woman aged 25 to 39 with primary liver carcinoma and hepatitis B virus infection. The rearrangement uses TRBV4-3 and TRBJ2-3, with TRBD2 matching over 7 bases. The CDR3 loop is CASSQEPVTNGRTGVTNTQYF. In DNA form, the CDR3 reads TGCGCCAGCAGCCAAGAGCCGGTAACTAACGGGAGGACGGGGGTCACAAATACGCAATATTTT.